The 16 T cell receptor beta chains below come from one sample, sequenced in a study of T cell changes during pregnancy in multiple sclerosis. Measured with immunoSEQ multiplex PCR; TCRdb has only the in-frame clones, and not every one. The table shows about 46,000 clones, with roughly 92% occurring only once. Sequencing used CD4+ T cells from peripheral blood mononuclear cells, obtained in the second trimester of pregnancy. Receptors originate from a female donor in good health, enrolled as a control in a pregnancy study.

The CDR3: CASSLDQAGGGYGYTF. The CDR3 DNA reads as TGTGCCAGCAGCTTGGATCAGGCCGGGGGAGGCTATGGCTACACCTTC. V and J are TRBV11-3 and TRBJ1-2; maybe TRBD1 (5 bases). Germline V gives CDR1 SGHNT, CDR2 YENEEA. The V gene lost 3 bases and the J gene lost 4 bases, with 18 bases spanning the gap. The CDR3 runs to 16 residues. The whole variable domain, remainder taken from reference TRBV11-3 and TRBJ1-2, is EAGVVQSPRYKIIEKKQPVAFWCNPISGHNTLYWYLQNLGQGPELLIRYENEEAVDDSQLPKDRFSAERLKGVDSTLKIQPAELGDSAVYLCASSLDQAGGGYGYTFGSGTRLTVV.

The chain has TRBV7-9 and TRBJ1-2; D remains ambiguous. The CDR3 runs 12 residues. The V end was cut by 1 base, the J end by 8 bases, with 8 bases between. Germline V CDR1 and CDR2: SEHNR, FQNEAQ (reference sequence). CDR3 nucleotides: TGTGCCAGCAGCTTAGGGCAGGAAGGCTACACCTTC. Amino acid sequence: CASSLGQEGYTF.

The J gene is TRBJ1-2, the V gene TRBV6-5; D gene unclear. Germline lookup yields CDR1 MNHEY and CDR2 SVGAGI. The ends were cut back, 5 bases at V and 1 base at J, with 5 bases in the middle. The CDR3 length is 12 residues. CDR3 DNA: TGTGCCAGCAGTCCCCATAACTATGGCTACACCTTC. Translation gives CASSPHNYGYTF.

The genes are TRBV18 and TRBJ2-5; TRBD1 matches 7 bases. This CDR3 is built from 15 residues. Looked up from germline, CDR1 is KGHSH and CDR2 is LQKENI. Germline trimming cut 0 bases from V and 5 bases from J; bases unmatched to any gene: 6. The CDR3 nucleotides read TGTGCCAGCTCACCACCAAAGGGGGCCGGCGAGACCCAGTACTTC. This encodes CASSPPKGAGETQYF.

Here the CDR3 DNA reads TGTGCCAGCAGCCACGAACCCACAGGGCCCTATGGCTACACCTTC. Translation: CASSHEPTGPYGYTF. The V and J genes are TRBV5-5 and TRBJ1-2, with D possibly matching TRBD1 (6 bases). The CDR3 loop spans 15 amino acids. Trimming took off 4 bases at V and 4 bases at J, with 17 bases between the two ends. Germline V gene data show CDR1 as SGHKS and CDR2 as YYEKEE (reference sequence).

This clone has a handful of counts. The CDR3 DNA sequence: TGTGCCACCGGACAGGGGAAGAACACCGGGGAGCTGTTTTTT. This gives the protein CATGQGKNTGELFF. V and J are TRBV19 and TRBJ2-2; 9 nucleotides align to TRBD1. With 10 bases clipped from V and 1 base from J, the junction kept 4 bases outside the gene matches. Per germline, CDR1 LNHDA and CDR2 SQIVND (reference sequence). The CDR3 extends over 14 amino acids.

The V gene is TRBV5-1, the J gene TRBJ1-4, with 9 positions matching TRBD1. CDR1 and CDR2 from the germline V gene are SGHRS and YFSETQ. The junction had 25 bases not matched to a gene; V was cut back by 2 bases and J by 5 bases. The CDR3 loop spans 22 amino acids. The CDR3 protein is CASSFRTGEGPPGGPENEKLFF. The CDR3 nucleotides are TGCGCCAGCAGCTTTCGGACAGGGGAGGGACCCCCAGGGGGACCGGAGAATGAAAAACTGTTTTTT.

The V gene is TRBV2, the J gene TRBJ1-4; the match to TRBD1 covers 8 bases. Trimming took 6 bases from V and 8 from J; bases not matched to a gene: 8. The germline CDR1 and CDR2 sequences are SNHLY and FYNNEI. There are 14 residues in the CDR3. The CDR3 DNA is TGTGCCAGCAGCGCGGGGACAGGTGGGGAAAAACTGTTTTTT. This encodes CASSAGTGGEKLFF. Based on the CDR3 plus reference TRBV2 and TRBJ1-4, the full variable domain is EPEVTQTPSHQVTQMGQEVILRCVPISNHLYFYWYRQILGQKVEFLVSFYNNEISEKSEIFDDQFSVERPDGSNFTLKIRSTKLEDSAMYFCASSAGTGGEKLFFGSGTQLSVL.

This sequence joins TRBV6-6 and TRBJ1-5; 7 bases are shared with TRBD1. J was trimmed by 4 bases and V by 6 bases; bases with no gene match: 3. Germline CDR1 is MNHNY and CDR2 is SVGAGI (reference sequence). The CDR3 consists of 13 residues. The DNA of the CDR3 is TGTGCCAGCAGCGAACAGGGGAATCAGCCCCAGCATTTT. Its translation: CASSEQGNQPQHF.

The CDR3 sequence: CASRSGGAYSPLHF. Written as DNA, the CDR3 is TGTGCCAGCAGAAGTGGGGGGGCATATTCACCCCTCCACTTT. The chain couples TRBV2 to TRBJ1-6; weak D call: TRBD1 (6 bases). CDR1 and CDR2 from the germline V gene are SNHLY and FYNNEI. Trimming pared 6 bases from V and 8 bases from J, leaving 14 bases between. The CDR3 covers 14 residues.

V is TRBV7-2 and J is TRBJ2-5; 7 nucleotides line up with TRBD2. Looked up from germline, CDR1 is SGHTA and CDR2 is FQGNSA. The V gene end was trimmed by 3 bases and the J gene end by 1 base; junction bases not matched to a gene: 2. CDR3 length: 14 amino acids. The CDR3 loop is CASSFQRGQETQYF. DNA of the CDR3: TGTGCCAGCAGCTTCCAGCGGGGCCAAGAGACCCAGTACTTC.

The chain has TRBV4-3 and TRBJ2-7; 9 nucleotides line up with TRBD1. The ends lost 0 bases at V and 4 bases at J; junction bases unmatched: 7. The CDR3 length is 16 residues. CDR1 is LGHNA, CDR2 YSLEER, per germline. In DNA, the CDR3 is TGCGCCAGCAGCCAAGAGTTTGGGACAGGGTTATACGAGCAGTACTTC. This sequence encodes CASSQEFGTGLYEQYF.

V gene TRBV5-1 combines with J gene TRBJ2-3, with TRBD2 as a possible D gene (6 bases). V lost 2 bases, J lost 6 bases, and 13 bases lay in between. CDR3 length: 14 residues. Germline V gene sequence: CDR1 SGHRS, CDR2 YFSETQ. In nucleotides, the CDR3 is TGCGCCAGCAGCTTCGGCGGAGGGGCCGATACGCAGTATTTT. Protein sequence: CASSFGGGADTQYF.

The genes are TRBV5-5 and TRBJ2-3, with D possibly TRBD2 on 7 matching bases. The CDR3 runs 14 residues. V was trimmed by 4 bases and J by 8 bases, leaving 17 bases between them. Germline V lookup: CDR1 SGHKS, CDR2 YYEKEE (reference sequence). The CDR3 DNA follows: TGTGCCAGCAGCCCTTGGGGGGGGCGAGTTACGCAGTATTTT. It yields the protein CASSPWGGRVTQYF.

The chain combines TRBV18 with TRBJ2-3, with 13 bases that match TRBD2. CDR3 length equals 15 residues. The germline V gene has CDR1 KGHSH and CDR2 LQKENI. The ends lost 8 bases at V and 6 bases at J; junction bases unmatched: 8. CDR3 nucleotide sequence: TGTGCCAGCCGGACTAGCGGGGGCTCGTGGGATACGCAGTATTTT. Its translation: CASRTSGGSWDTQYF.

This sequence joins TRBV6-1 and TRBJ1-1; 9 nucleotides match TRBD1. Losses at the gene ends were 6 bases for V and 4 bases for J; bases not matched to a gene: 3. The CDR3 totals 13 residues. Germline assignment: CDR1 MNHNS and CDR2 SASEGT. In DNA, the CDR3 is TGTGCCAGCAGGAGGACAGGGGCCACTGAAGCTTTCTTT. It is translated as CASRRTGATEAFF.